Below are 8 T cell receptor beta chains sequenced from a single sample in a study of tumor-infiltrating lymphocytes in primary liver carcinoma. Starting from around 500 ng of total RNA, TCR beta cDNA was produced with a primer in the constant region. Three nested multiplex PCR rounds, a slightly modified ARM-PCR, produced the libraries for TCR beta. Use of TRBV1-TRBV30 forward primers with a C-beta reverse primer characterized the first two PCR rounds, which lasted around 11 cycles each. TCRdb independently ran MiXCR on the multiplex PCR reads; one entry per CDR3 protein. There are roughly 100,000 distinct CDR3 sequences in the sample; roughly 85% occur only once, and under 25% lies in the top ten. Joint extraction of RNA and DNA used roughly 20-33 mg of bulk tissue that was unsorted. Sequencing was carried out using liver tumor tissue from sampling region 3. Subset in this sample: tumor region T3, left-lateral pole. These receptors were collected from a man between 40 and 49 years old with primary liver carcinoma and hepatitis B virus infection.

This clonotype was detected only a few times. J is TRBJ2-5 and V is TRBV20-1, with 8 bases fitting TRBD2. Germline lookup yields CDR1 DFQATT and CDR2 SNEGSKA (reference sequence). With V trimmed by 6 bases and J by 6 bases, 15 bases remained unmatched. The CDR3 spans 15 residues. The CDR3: CSAPTGREAPKTQYF. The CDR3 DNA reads TGCAGTGCCCCCACCGGGCGGGAGGCCCCCAAGACCCAGTACTTC.

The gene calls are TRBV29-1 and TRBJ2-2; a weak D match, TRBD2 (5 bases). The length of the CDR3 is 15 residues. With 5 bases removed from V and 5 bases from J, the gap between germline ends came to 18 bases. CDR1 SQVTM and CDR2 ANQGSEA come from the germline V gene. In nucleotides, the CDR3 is TGCAGCGTTACGGGGAGTGTAGTGCGAACCGGGGAGCTGTTTTTT. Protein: CSVTGSVVRTGELFF.

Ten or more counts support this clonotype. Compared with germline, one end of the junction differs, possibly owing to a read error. The DNA of the CDR3 is TGTGCCAGCAGCTTGGGACGGAGCCGCTCTGGGTACAGTGAGCAGTTCTTC. Translated: CASSLGRSRSGYSEQFF. The chain joins TRBV5-6 to TRBJ2-1, with D uncertain. The CDR3 sequence is 17 residues long. Germline V gives CDR1 SGHDT, CDR2 YYEEEE. Combining the CDR3 with reference TRBV5-6 and TRBJ2-1 gives the whole variable domain DAGVTQSPTHLIKTRGQQVTLRCSPKSGHDTVSWYQQALGQGPQFIFQYYEEEERQRGNFPDRFSGHQFPNYSSELNVNALLLGDSALYLCASSLGRSRSGYSEQFFGPGTRLTVL.

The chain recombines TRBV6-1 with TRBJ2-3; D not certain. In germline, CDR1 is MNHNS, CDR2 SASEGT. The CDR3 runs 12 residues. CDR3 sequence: CGSKLSTDTQYF. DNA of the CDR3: TGTGGAAGCAAGCTCAGCACAGATACGCAGTATTTT.

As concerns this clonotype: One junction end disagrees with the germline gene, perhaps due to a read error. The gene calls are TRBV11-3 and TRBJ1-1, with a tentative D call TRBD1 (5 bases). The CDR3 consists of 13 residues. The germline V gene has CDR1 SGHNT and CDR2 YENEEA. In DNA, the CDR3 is TGTGCCAACAGCTTAGAAGTGGACAATGAGGCTTTCTTT. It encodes CANSLEVDNEAFF.

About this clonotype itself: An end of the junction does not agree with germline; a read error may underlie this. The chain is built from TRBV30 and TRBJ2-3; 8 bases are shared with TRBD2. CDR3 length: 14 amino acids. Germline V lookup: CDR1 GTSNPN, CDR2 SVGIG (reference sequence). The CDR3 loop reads CAWSRLAFTDMQYF. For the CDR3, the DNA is TGTGCCTGGAGTCGACTAGCGTTCACAGATATGCAGTATTTT. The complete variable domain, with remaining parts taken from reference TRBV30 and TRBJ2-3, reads SQTIHQWPATLVQPVGSPLSLECTVEGTSNPNLYWYRQAAGRGLQLLFYSVGIGQISSEVPQNLSASRPQDRQFILSSKKLLLSDSGFYLCAWSRLAFTDMQYFGPGTRLTVL.

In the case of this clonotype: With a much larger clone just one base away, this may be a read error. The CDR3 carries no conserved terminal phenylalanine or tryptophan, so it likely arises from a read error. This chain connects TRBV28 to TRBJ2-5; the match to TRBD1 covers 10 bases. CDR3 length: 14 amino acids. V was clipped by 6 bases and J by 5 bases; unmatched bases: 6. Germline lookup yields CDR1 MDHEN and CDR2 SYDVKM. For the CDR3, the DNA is TGTGCCAGCAGCCGGGGACAGGGGTCGGAGACCCAGTACTCC. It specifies CASSRGQGSETQYS.

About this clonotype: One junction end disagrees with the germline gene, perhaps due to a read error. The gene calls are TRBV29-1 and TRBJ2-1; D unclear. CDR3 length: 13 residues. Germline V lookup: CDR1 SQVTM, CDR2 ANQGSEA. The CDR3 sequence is CSVKDPYYNEQFF. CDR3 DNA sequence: TGCAGCGTTAAAGACCCCTATTACAATGAGCAGTTCTTC.